This T cell receptor beta chain is drawn from a study of cytomegalovirus exposure and HLA in healthy donors. PCR amplification relied on 60 Vbeta primers (plus 13 Jbeta primers). Authors' processing steps: It was a later analysis that counted roughly 80 million unique TCR beta chains, of which roughly 11 million were shared. TCRdb keeps only in-frame clones here, not all; method: immunoSEQ multiplex PCR. D and trimming come from the DNA, and the V and J calls and clone size come from that table. The table records about 200,000 clones, roughly 85% of them present only once. Regarding this clone: The antigen remains unidentified.

Study conclusions and caveats: The study designated about 180 TCR beta chains cytomegalovirus-associated. In a later analysis, TCR association rates varied by HLA locus: DRB1 most, HLA-C fewest. There were some public TCRs occurring in many donors, but most TCR sequences were rare.

CDR3 length: 14 amino acids. Trimming took 6 bases from V and 1 from J, leaving 10 bases between them. In germline, CDR1 is MNHEY, CDR2 SMNVEV (reference sequence). Sequences were obtained from PBMCs. The chain employs TRBV27 and TRBJ1-3, with D perhaps TRBD1 (6 bases). This sequence was found in a woman aged 25 to 39 in good health and CMV-seropositive. The CDR3 coding sequence is TGTGCCAGCAGGCTAACAGGGTCTGGAAACACCATATATTTT. Protein: CASRLTGSGNTIYF.